The T cell receptor (beta chain) described here comes from a study of Ad26.COV2.S vaccination and SARS-CoV-2 variants. This table comes from immunoSEQ multiplex PCR, and its TCRdb copy is limited to in-frame clones, with some not included. The table lists some 300,000 clones, about 86% of them singletons. There are a few counts of this clone. Sample treatment: some 20 received Ad26.COV2.S at low or high dose, single or two shots; several received placebo; per-sample allocation not given. At day 63 after the first vaccine or placebo injection, samples were drawn. This receptor was taken from a person between 18 and 65 years old who received the Ad26.COV2.S COVID-19 vaccine or a placebo. The specimen was peripheral blood, collected in a trial of Ad26.COV2.S vaccine versus placebo.

The CDR3 here is CASSLGTNQPQHF. CDR3 sequence (DNA): TGTGCCAGCAGCTTGGGAACCAATCAGCCCCAGCATTTT. The rearrangement links TRBV5-4 to TRBJ1-5; D remains unclear. The CDR3 covers 13 residues. V shed 0 bases and J shed 3 bases, with 4 bases lying between them. Germline V gene lookup returns CDR1 SGHNT and CDR2 YYREEE (reference sequence). Variable domain in full (rest from reference TRBV5-4 and TRBJ1-5): ETGVTQSPTHLIKTRGQQVTLRCSSQSGHNTVSWYQQALGQGPQFIFQYYREEENGRGNFPPRFSGLQFPNYSSELNVNALELDDSALYLCASSLGTNQPQHFGDGTRLSIL.